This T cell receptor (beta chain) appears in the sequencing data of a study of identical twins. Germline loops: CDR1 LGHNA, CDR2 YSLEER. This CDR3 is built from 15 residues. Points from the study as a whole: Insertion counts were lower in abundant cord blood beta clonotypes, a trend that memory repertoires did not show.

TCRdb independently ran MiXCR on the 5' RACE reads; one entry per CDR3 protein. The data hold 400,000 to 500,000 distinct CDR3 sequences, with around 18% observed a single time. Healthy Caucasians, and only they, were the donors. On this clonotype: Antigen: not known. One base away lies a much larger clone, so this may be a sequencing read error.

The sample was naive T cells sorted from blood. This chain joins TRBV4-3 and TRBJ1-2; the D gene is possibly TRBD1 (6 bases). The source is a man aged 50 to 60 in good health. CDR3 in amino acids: CASSQDSGGGYGYSF. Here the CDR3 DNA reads TGCGCCAGCAGCCAAGATTCCGGGGGCGGCTATGGCTACTCCTTC.